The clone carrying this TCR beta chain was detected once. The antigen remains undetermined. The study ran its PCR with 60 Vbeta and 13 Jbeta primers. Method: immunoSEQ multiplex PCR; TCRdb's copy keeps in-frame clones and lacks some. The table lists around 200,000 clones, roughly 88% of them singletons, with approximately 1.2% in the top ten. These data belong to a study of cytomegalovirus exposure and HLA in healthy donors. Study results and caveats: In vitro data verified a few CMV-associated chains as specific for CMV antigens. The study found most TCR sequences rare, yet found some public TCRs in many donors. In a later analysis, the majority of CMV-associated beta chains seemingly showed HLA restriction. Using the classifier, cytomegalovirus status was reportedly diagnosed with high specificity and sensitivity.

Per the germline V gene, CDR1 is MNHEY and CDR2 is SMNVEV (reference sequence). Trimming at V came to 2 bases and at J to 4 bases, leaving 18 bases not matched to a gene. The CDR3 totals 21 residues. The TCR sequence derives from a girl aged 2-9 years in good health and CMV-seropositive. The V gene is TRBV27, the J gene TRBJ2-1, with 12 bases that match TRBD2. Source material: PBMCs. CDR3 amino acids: CASSLVATSGGRIGEYNEQFF. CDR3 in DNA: TGTGCCAGCAGTTTAGTCGCGACTAGCGGGGGCCGGATTGGGGAGTACAATGAGCAGTTCTTC.